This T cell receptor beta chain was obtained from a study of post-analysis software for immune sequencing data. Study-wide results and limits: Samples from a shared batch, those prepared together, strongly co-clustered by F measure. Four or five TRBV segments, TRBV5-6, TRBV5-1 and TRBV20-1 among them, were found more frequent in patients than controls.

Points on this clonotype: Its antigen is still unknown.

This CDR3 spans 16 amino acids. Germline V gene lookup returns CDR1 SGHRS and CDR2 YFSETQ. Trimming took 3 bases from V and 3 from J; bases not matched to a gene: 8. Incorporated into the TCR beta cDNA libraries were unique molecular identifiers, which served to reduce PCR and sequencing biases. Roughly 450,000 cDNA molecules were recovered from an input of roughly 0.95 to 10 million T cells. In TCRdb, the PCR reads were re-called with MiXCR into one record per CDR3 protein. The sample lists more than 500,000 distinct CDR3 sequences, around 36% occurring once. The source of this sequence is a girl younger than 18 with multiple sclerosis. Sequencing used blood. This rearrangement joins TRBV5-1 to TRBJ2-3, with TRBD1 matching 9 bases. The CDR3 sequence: CASSSTDRGTTDTQYF. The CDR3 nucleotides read TGCGCCAGCAGCTCGACGGACAGGGGTACTACAGATACGCAGTATTTT. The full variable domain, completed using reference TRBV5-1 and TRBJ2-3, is KAGVTQTPRYLIKTRGQQVTLSCSPISGHRSVSWYQQTPGQGLQFLFEYFSETQRNKGNFPGRFSGRQFSNSRSEMNVSTLELGDSALYLCASSSTDRGTTDTQYFGPGTRLTVL.